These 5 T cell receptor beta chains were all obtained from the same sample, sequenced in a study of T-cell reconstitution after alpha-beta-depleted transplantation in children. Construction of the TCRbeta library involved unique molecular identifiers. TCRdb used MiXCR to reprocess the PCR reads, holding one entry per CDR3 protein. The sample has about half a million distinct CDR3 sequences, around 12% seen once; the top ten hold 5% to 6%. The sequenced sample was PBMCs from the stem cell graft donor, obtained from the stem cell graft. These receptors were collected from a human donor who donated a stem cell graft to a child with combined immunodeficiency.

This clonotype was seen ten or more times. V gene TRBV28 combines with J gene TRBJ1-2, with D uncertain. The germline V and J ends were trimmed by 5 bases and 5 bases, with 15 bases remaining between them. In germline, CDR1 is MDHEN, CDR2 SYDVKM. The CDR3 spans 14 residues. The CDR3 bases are TGTGCCAGCAGTCTCAGCCGGAGTAGGTATGGCTACACCTTC. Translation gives CASSLSRSRYGYTF.

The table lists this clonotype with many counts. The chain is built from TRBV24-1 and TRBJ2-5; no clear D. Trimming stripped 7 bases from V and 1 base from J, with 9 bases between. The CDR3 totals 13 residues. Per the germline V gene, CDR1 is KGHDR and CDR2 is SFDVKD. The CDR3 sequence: CATRDPVQETQYF. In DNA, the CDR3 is TGTGCCACCAGGGACCCCGTCCAAGAGACCCAGTACTTC.

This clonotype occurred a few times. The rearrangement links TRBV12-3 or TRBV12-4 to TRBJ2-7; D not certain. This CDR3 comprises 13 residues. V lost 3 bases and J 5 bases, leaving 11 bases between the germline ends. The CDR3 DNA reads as TGTGCCAGCAGTTTTAGTGTGTATGACGAGCAGTACTTC. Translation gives CASSFSVYDEQYF.

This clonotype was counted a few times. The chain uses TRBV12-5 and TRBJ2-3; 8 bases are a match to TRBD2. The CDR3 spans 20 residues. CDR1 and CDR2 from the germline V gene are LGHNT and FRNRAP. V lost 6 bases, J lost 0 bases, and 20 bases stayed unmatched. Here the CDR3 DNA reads TGTGCTAGTGGATCACCGAGGCTAGCGGGTAAACCCCTCAGCACAGATACGCAGTATTTT. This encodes CASGSPRLAGKPLSTDTQYF. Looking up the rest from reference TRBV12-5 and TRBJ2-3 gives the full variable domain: DARVTQTPRHKVTEMGQEVTMRCQPILGHNTVFWYRQTMMQGLELLAYFRNRAPLDDSGMPKDRFSAEMPDATLATLKIQPSEPRDSAVYFCASGSPRLAGKPLSTDTQYFGPGTRLTVL.

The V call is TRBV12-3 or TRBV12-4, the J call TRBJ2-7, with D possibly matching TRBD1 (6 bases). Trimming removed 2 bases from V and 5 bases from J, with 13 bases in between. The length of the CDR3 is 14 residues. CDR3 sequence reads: CASSLQAGAHEQYF. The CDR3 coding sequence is TGTGCCAGCAGTTTACAGGCAGGGGCCCACGAGCAGTACTTC.